The 20 T cell receptor beta chains listed next were all sequenced from one sample in a study of molecular identifiers for immune sequencing clone quantification. MiXCR was run by TCRdb on the PCR reads, yielding one entry per CDR3 protein. The table includes more than 450,000 distinct CDR3 sequences, over 20% detected once. The sample comprised naive CD8+ T cells from blood, with Jurkat cell RNA spiked in. The subset was: FACS-sorted CD8+CD4-CCR7+CD45RA+ naive T cells. Every receptor here comes from a human donor in good health. Some libraries in this study had Jurkat cell RNA spiked in.

This clonotype occurred many times. V is TRBV28 and J is TRBJ2-4; maybe TRBD2 (7 bases). The CDR3 runs to 15 residues. Trimming stripped 3 bases from V and 1 base from J, with 10 bases between. Germline-derived CDR1 and CDR2 are MDHEN and SYDVKM. CDR3 sequence (DNA): TGTGCCAGCAGTTTTCGGGGGGCGGCCAAAAACATTCAGTACTTC. Protein sequence: CASSFRGAAKNIQYF.

This chain links TRBV6-4 with TRBJ2-1, with a weak D call TRBD2 (6 bases). The V end was cut by 7 bases, the J end by 3 bases, with 13 bases between. The germline CDR1 and CDR2 sequences are MRHNA and SNTAGT. The length of the CDR3 is 14 residues. CDR3 nucleotides: TGTGCCAGCAAAGTAGTAGCGGACTACAATGAGCAGTTCTTC. It yields the protein CASKVVADYNEQFF.

This clonotype was seen repeatedly, ten times or more. Written as DNA, the CDR3 is TGTGCCAGCAGTTTAGAAGTCCCCCAGCCCCAGCATTTT. Its protein product is CASSLEVPQPQHF. The chain joins TRBV12-3 or TRBV12-4 to TRBJ1-5; no reliable D call. V was pared by 1 base and J by 7 bases, with 8 bases between. CDR3 length: 13 residues.

The chain uses TRBV11-2 and TRBJ1-1; TRBD1 might be the D (6 bases). Germline V gives CDR1 SGHAT, CDR2 FQNNGV. Trimming removed 6 bases at V and 4 bases at J, with 9 bases between. The CDR3 covers 12 residues. The CDR3 DNA sequence: TGTGCCAGCAGGATGGGGGCCACTGAAGCTTTCTTT. Translating it yields CASRMGATEAFF.

This chain uses TRBV19 with TRBJ2-1, with 7 nucleotides matching TRBD1. This CDR3 has 14 residues. Germline V gene sequence: CDR1 LNHDA, CDR2 SQIVND (reference sequence). V gave up 6 bases and J gave up 3 bases; unmatched junction bases: 5. CDR3 amino acids: CASRLRDSYNEQFF. The CDR3 coding sequence is TGTGCCAGTAGACTCCGGGACAGCTACAATGAGCAGTTCTTC.

At least ten counts were recorded for this clonotype. This chain connects TRBV20-1 to TRBJ2-7; 10 nucleotides match TRBD1. The germline V gene has CDR1 DFQATT and CDR2 SNEGSKA (reference sequence). The CDR3 has 15 amino acids. J gave up 7 bases and V 5 bases, and 14 bases lay outside the gene matches. The CDR3 loop reads CSAQRGLGQGGEQYF. As DNA, the CDR3 is TGCAGTGCTCAGAGGGGGCTAGGACAGGGGGGGGAGCAGTACTTC.

On this clonotype itself: This may stem from a read error, because a much larger clone lies one nucleotide away. The chain joins TRBV19 to TRBJ2-4, with D possibly being TRBD1 (6 bases). The germline CDR1 and CDR2 sequences are LNHDA and SQIVND (reference sequence). CDR3 length: 14 amino acids. The CDR3 DNA follows: TGTGTCAGTAGTACAGGGTTAGCCAAAAACATTCAGTACTTC. Its translation is CVSSTGLAKNIQYF.

The CDR3 sequence is CASSLEGTGANQPQHF. CDR3 bases: TGTGCCAGCAGCTTAGAAGGGACAGGGGCAAATCAGCCCCAGCATTTT. The V call is TRBV7-9, the J call TRBJ1-5, with TRBD1 identical over 10 bases. Germline V gives CDR1 SEHNR, CDR2 FQNEAQ (reference sequence). The CDR3 has 16 amino acids. The ends lost 1 base at V and 4 bases at J; junction bases unmatched: 4.

This chain links TRBV28 with TRBJ2-6; no clear D gene. From germline, CDR1 is MDHEN and CDR2 SYDVKM. This CDR3 has 19 residues. V dropped 4 bases and J dropped 0 bases, with 19 bases sitting between them. The chain's CDR3 is CASSSNFLLFSSGANVLTF. For the CDR3, the DNA is TGTGCCAGCAGTTCCAACTTCCTCTTATTTAGCTCTGGGGCCAACGTCCTGACTTTC.

V is TRBV7-9 and J is TRBJ1-5; D not certain. Looked up from germline, CDR1 is SEHNR and CDR2 is FQNEAQ (reference sequence). The CDR3 has 15 amino acids. The V end was cut by 3 bases, the J end by 0 bases, with 9 bases between. CDR3: CASSFSRDSNQPQHF. In DNA, the CDR3 is TGTGCCAGCAGCTTTTCTCGGGATAGCAATCAGCCCCAGCATTTT. The full variable domain, its missing parts supplied by reference TRBV7-9 and TRBJ1-5, is DTGVSQNPRHKITKRGQNVTFRCDPISEHNRLYWYRQTLGQGPEFLTYFQNEAQLEKSRLLSDRFSAERPKGSFSTLEIQRTEQGDSAMYLCASSFSRDSNQPQHFGDGTRLSIL.

This clonotype was seen repeatedly, ten times or more. The chain couples TRBV27 to TRBJ1-5, with D unresolved. CDR1 is MNHEY, CDR2 SMNVEV, per germline (reference sequence). This CDR3 region has 14 residues. Trimming pared 6 bases from V and 0 bases from J, leaving 9 bases between. The chain's CDR3 is CASSPGYSNQPQHF. The CDR3, as DNA: TGTGCCAGCAGCCCGGGGTATAGCAATCAGCCCCAGCATTTT.

There are a few counts of this clonotype. The V gene is TRBV15, the J gene TRBJ1-2, with 7 bases that match TRBD1. Germline CDR1 is LNHNV and CDR2 is YYDKDF (reference sequence). Trimming cost V 2 bases and J 8 bases; bases outside gene matches: 11. This CDR3 has 15 amino acids. The CDR3 protein is CATSRPDRALGGYTF. Here the CDR3 DNA reads TGTGCCACCAGCAGACCCGACAGGGCACTTGGAGGCTACACCTTC.

This clonotype came up a few times. This chain uses TRBV6-2 or TRBV6-3 with TRBJ2-7, with D possibly called TRBD1 or TRBD2 (5 bases each). The CDR3 contains 14 residues. The ends were cut back, 7 bases at V and 2 bases at J, with 15 bases in the middle. Germline values: CDR1 MNHEY, CDR2 SVGEGT. The CDR3 sequence: CASTRADWTYEQYF. The CDR3 nucleotides are TGTGCCAGCACCAGGGCGGACTGGACCTACGAGCAGTACTTC.

J is TRBJ2-1 and V is TRBV5-6; D is undetermined. The V and J ends lost 2 bases and 6 bases respectively, with 9 bases between them. Germline loops: CDR1 SGHDT, CDR2 YYEEEE. The CDR3 length is 13 residues. CDR3 sequence reads: CASSLWVLNEQFF. The CDR3 bases are TGTGCCAGCAGCTTATGGGTCCTCAATGAGCAGTTCTTC.

V usage is TRBV25-1 and J usage is TRBJ1-1, with TRBD1 identical over 9 bases. V shed 5 bases, J shed 4 bases, and the junction held 8 bases outside the gene matches. This CDR3 spans 15 amino acids. The germline V gene encodes CDR1 MGHDK and CDR2 SYGVNS. The CDR3 DNA is TGTGCCAGCAGTTTAACCGGGACAGGGCTCACTGAAGCTTTCTTT. It translates to CASSLTGTGLTEAFF.

Worth noting for this clonotype: It may be a read error: a sequence one base away is much more abundant. This chain connects TRBV9 to TRBJ1-5; D not resolved. V dropped 4 bases and J dropped 5 bases, with 10 bases sitting between them. The CDR3 sequence is 13 residues long. From germline, CDR1 is SGDLS and CDR2 YYNGEE. The CDR3 DNA reads TGTGCCAGCAGCCCGAGTTGGGATCAGCCCCAGCATTTT. Translated: CASSPSWDQPQHF.

There are many counts of this clonotype. The chain recombines TRBV20-1 with TRBJ2-3; D might be TRBD1 (5 bases). V was cut by 0 bases and J by 3 bases, with 19 bases left in between. The CDR3 is made up of 17 amino acids. Looked up from germline, CDR1 is DFQATT and CDR2 is SNEGSKA (reference sequence). The CDR3 coding sequence is TGCAGTGCTAGAGATCTAGAAGGGGCACGAGGAACAGATACGCAGTATTTT. Encoded protein: CSARDLEGARGTDTQYF.

The table lists this clonotype with many counts. The genes are TRBV6-1 and TRBJ1-5; TRBD1 aligns across 7 bases. Germline trimming cut 6 bases from V and 9 bases from J; bases unmatched to any gene: 14. This CDR3 region has 15 residues. Germline values: CDR1 MNHNS, CDR2 SASEGT. Here the CDR3 reads CASRRDSGKRGPQHF. The CDR3 DNA sequence: TGTGCCAGCAGACGGGACAGTGGGAAACGAGGGCCCCAGCATTTT.

This clonotype has more than one count but fewer than ten. The chain combines TRBV6-2 or TRBV6-3 with TRBJ2-1, with TRBD2 matching 8 bases. Trimming at V came to 5 bases and at J to 4 bases, leaving 4 bases not matched to a gene. Germline lookup yields CDR1 MNHEY and CDR2 SVGEGT. The CDR3 contains 14 residues. DNA of the CDR3: TGTGCCAGCAGTACGGGGGGGCCGTACAATGAGCAGTTCTTC. Translated: CASSTGGPYNEQFF.

This clonotype was counted a few times. The rearrangement links TRBV4-1 to TRBJ2-3, with D unclear. The CDR3 has 16 amino acids. CDR1 is MGHRA, CDR2 YSYEKL, per germline. Trimming removed 0 bases at V and 4 bases at J, with 14 bases between. In nucleotides, the CDR3 is TGCGCCAGCAGCCAAGATTCAGCTAGTCGGGCAGATACGCAGTATTTT. Residues: CASSQDSASRADTQYF.